The clone carrying this TCR beta chain was seen repeatedly, ten times or more. Its antigen is still unknown. TCRdb used MiXCR to reprocess the reads, holding one entry per CDR3 protein. The sample lists about 600,000 distinct CDR3 sequences; 20% to 25% were seen once. This record comes from a study of T cell repertoires in cytomegalovirus infection. Study as a whole: Indications of both CMV infection and matching HLA type were provided by public TCR beta signatures.

Study-level findings and limits: Carriers of CMV plus the relevant HLA were identified by cumulative public TCR beta family frequency. The ex vivo response showed dominance by HLA-C-restricted CMV-specific TCR beta clonotypes.

Trimming removed 3 bases at V and 4 bases at J, with 6 bases between. The CDR3 has 13 residues. Germline V gene data show CDR1 as SEHNR and CDR2 as FQNEAQ (reference sequence). Sequenced: CD8+ T cells from PBMCs. The clonotype was recovered from a human donor in good health (CMV status not recorded). Some clones in this sample may be carry-over from other donors' samples. The chain has TRBV7-9 and TRBJ2-2; D may correspond to TRBD1 or TRBD2 (5 bases each). CDR3 sequence (DNA): TGTGCCAGCAGCTTGAGGGGCACCGGGGAGCTGTTTTTT. Translating it yields CASSLRGTGELFF.